This entry lists 17 T cell receptor beta chains sequenced from one sample in a study of graft-versus-host responses after intestinal transplantation (dated by TCRdb to the early 2020s). Preparation of the library involved the immunoSEQ multiplex PCR assay. The source is immuneACCESS, and TCRdb retained only in-frame sequences with V and J called. Part of the clones is not carried over; for the studies checked, unresolved V genes explain less than half of this, and the remainder is unexplained. The sample table records more than 20,000 clones; roughly 83% of these occur just once. Of the sample, around 1.1% is held by the ten largest clones. This material consisted of PBMCs, taken 28 days after intestinal transplant. The receptors shown here come from a human patient who received an intestinal transplant, so some T cells may come from the graft donor.

The chain couples TRBV2 to TRBJ1-1; possible D gene TRBD1, 5 bases. Germline V gene lookup returns CDR1 SNHLY and CDR2 FYNNEI. This CDR3 region has 15 residues. V was trimmed by 1 base and J by 1 base, leaving 10 bases between them. CDR3 amino acids: CASSEEAGKNTEAFF. DNA for the CDR3: TGTGCCAGCAGTGAAGAGGCAGGGAAGAACACTGAAGCTTTCTTT.

This clone is a singleton in its sample. J is TRBJ1-6 and V is TRBV2, with D perhaps matching TRBD1 (6 bases). CDR3 length: 16 residues. Germline loops: CDR1 SNHLY, CDR2 FYNNEI. Trimming took off 1 base at V and 0 bases at J, with 7 bases between the two ends. This chain's CDR3 is CASSEDRASYNSPLHF. As DNA, the CDR3 is TGTGCCAGCAGTGAAGACAGGGCCTCCTATAATTCACCCCTCCACTTT.

V is TRBV7-1 and J is TRBJ2-6, with D possibly TRBD1 on 5 matching bases. TRBV7-1 is given ORF status, its function remaining uncertain. The V gene lost 5 bases and the J gene lost 5 bases, with 22 bases spanning the gap. This CDR3 spans 18 amino acids. CDR3 sequence: CASSAHGRGQSRANVLTF. In nucleotides, the CDR3 is TGTGCCAGCAGCGCCCACGGACGAGGACAAAGTCGGGCCAACGTCCTGACTTTC.

In its sample, this clone was seen a few times. V and J are TRBV11-2 and TRBJ2-7; tentatively, D is TRBD2 (6 bases). Germline CDR1 reads SGHAT; CDR2 reads FQNNGV. Trimming stripped 8 bases from V and 0 bases from J, with 14 bases between. The CDR3 sequence is 14 residues long. The CDR3 nucleotides are TGTGCCAGCGGCCCCCGGCGGGGCTCCTACGAGCAGTACTTC. This encodes CASGPRRGSYEQYF.

This clone came up a few times. V is TRBV10-3 and J is TRBJ1-4; no clear D gene. The germline V gene encodes CDR1 ENHRY and CDR2 SYGVKD. The CDR3 consists of 14 residues. With 5 bases removed from V and 1 base from J, the gap between germline ends came to 8 bases. This CDR3 reads CAISSVETNEKLFF. The CDR3 region has the DNA TGTGCCATCAGTTCAGTGGAAACTAATGAAAAACTGTTTTTT.

J is TRBJ2-5 and V is TRBV7-2, with TRBD1 matching 10 bases. CDR3 length: 17 residues. J gave up 1 base and V 4 bases, and 9 bases lay outside the gene matches. Germline-derived CDR1 and CDR2 are SGHTA and FQGNSA. CDR3 sequence reads: CASSSSRTGGLQETQYF. The CDR3 nucleotides read TGTGCCAGCAGCTCCTCGAGGACAGGGGGTCTCCAAGAGACCCAGTACTTC.

CDR3 coding DNA: TGTGCCAGCAGCAAAAGGGCCCTAGCGGGGGCCAAAAACATTCAGTACTTC. Translating gives CASSKRALAGAKNIQYF. The chain employs TRBV21-1 and TRBJ2-4; no check of the table's D call, TRBD2, against the DNA was made. TRBV21-1 is a recognized pseudogene. There are 17 residues in the CDR3.

This clone was detected once. V and J are TRBV7-2 and TRBJ2-7; 12 bases match TRBD2. The length of the CDR3 is 17 residues. With V trimmed by 4 bases and J by 3 bases, 10 bases remained unmatched. Looked up from germline, CDR1 is SGHTA and CDR2 is FQGNSA. CDR3 sequence reads: CASSYNPSGRGNYEQYF. The CDR3 region has the DNA TGTGCCAGCAGCTACAATCCTAGCGGGAGGGGAAACTACGAGCAGTACTTC. Using reference TRBV7-2 and TRBJ2-7 for the parts outside the CDR3, the full variable domain is GAGVSQSPSNKVTEKGKDVELRCDPISGHTALYWYRQSLGQGLEFLIYFQGNSAPDKSGLPSDRFSAERTGGSVSTLTIQRTQQEDSAVYLCASSYNPSGRGNYEQYFGPGTRLTVT.

The V and J genes are TRBV5-6 and TRBJ2-5, with 8 bases aligning to TRBD2. J lost 5 bases, V lost 6 bases, and 15 bases had no gene match. This CDR3 comprises 16 residues. Germline lookup yields CDR1 SGHDT and CDR2 YYEEEE. CDR3 in amino acids: CASTWATGGPRETQYF. Here the CDR3 DNA reads TGTGCCAGCACCTGGGCAACGGGGGGGCCGAGGGAGACCCAGTACTTC. Supplemented by reference TRBV5-6 and TRBJ2-5, the full variable domain reads DAGVTQSPTHLIKTRGQQVTLRCSPKSGHDTVSWYQQALGQGPQFIFQYYEEEERQRGNFPDRFSGHQFPNYSSELNVNALLLGDSALYLCASTWATGGPRETQYFGPGTRLLVL.

The chain uses TRBV29-1 and TRBJ2-6; 7 bases are a match to TRBD2. The length of the CDR3 is 16 residues. The V gene's germline CDR1 is SQVTM and CDR2 ANQGSEA. The trim removed 5 bases at V and 0 bases at J, leaving 7 bases unmatched. As DNA, the CDR3 is TGCAGCGTTCTAGCGGTAGAGACCTCTGGGGCCAACGTCCTGACTTTC. The encoded protein is CSVLAVETSGANVLTF.

This clone was counted only a few times. The gene calls are TRBV5-1 and TRBJ2-3; D gene ambiguous. The germline V and J ends were trimmed by 0 bases and 4 bases, with 12 bases remaining between them. CDR3 length equals 15 residues. Germline CDR1 and CDR2: SGHRS and YFSETQ. CDR3: CASSLARVSADTQYF. In DNA, the CDR3 is TGCGCCAGCAGCTTGGCTAGGGTGTCCGCAGATACGCAGTATTTT.

The chain uses TRBV19 and TRBJ2-1; D might be TRBD1 or TRBD2, each matching 6 bases. Between the trimmed V and J ends, which lost 5 bases and 8 bases, there was a span of 16 bases. There are 14 residues in the CDR3. Looked up from germline, CDR1 is LNHDA and CDR2 is SQIVND (reference sequence). CDR3 coding DNA: TGTGCCAGTAGTTGGGGGGCTAGAAACTATGAGCAGTTCTTC. Translated: CASSWGARNYEQFF.

The rearrangement uses TRBV7-3 and TRBJ2-1; tentative D call: TRBD2 (6 bases). CDR1 is SGHTA and CDR2 is FQGTGA in the germline V gene. V lost 5 bases and J 9 bases, leaving 20 bases between the germline ends. The length of the CDR3 is 15 residues. CDR3 sequence reads: CASSRSGTDGGEQFF. The CDR3 nucleotides read TGTGCCAGCAGCCGTTCCGGGACTGACGGTGGTGAGCAGTTCTTC.

The rearrangement uses TRBV10-1 and TRBJ1-1; D perhaps matches TRBD1 (5 bases). V lost 0 bases, J lost 4 bases, and 6 bases lay in between. This CDR3 is built from 13 residues. In germline, CDR1 is WNHNN, CDR2 SYGVQD (reference sequence). The CDR3, as DNA: TGCGCCAGCAGTGAGTCGGGGGGCACTGAAGCTTTCTTT. Encoded protein: CASSESGGTEAFF.

J is TRBJ2-7 and V is TRBV28, with 13 bases that match TRBD2. This CDR3 contains 13 residues. J was trimmed by 5 bases and V by 6 bases; bases with no gene match: 1. CDR1 and CDR2 from the germline V gene are MDHEN and SYDVKM. CDR3 DNA sequence: TGTGCCAGCAGACTAGCGGGAGGGGACGAGCAGTACTTC. Its translation is CASRLAGGDEQYF.

This chain connects TRBV13 to TRBJ2-5, with D hard to call. The CDR3 loop spans 14 amino acids. Germline CDR1 reads PRHDT; CDR2 reads FYEKMQ (reference sequence). V gave up 1 base and J gave up 2 bases, with 8 bases separating them. The CDR3 DNA reads TGTGCCAGCAGCTTAGAAGCCTCGCAAGAGACCCAGTACTTC. Protein: CASSLEASQETQYF.

DNA for the CDR3: TGTGCCACCAGCAGAGTGTTCGGGACAGGGCACTACGAGCAGTACTTC. It codes for CATSRVFGTGHYEQYF. The rearrangement links TRBV15 to TRBJ2-7; 9 bases line up with TRBD1. Germline V gene data show CDR1 as LNHNV and CDR2 as YYDKDF (reference sequence). After removal of 1 base from V and 3 bases from J, the junction contained 7 bases not matched to a gene. CDR3 size: 16 residues.